Below, one T cell receptor (beta chain) is given with its context. The CDR3 loop spans 14 amino acids. Trimming pared 0 bases from V and 9 bases from J, leaving 10 bases between. Germline CDR1 SGHDT, CDR2 YYEEEE. The sample belongs to a study of OX40 agonist ivuxolimab in advanced cancers. Using immunoSEQ multiplex PCR, the repertoire was profiled, and TCRdb retains in-frame clones only, with some absent. The top ten clones hold around 3.1% of a sample with 20,000 or so clones, approximately 85% of them seen once. The source material was CD4+ or CD8+ T cells sorted from blood, sampled in a trial of the OX40 agonist ivuxolimab. This sequence originates from an adult with an advanced solid tumor such as melanoma, head and neck, liver or kidney cancer. The chain joins TRBV5-6 to TRBJ1-6, with D perhaps TRBD1 (6 bases). CDR3 nucleotides: TGTGCCAGCAGCTTGGCAGGGGTGAGTTCACCCCTCCACTTT. Protein: CASSLAGVSSPLHF.